The 25 T cell receptor beta chains below come from one sample, sequenced in a study of regulatory T cells in long-lasting Graves disease. Time point noted: newly diagnosed GD, antithyroid drugs for less than 3 months. RNA from PBMCs was the source of the TCR library. Libraries of TCR beta came from iRepertoire HTBI primers plus Arm-PCR of CDR3 regions. TCRdb re-derived calls from the multiplex PCR reads in MiXCR, one entry per CDR3 protein. This table has more than 450,000 distinct CDR3 sequences, 15% to 20% appearing once. These records were also assigned to another study, of T cells in Graves' hyperthyroidism and ophthalmopathy.

Specimen: peripheral blood mononuclear cells (PBMCs), collected at new diagnosis, from a patient treated with antithyroid drugs. All receptors derive from a man aged 35 to 55 with Graves disease.

This clonotype was counted many times. The V and J genes are TRBV6-1 and TRBJ1-4; TRBD1 matches 12 bases. CDR1 is MNHNS and CDR2 is SASEGT in the germline V gene. The CDR3 length is 16 residues. The junction had 8 bases not matched to a gene; V was cut back by 4 bases and J by 8 bases. This chain's CDR3 is CASSGGGGTGGEKLFF. CDR3 bases: TGTGCCAGCAGTGGGGGAGGGGGGACAGGGGGCGAAAAACTGTTTTTT.

This clonotype came up a few times. The V gene is TRBV3-1, the J gene TRBJ2-2; 8 bases map to TRBD2. The length of the CDR3 is 15 residues. Germline CDR1 is LGHDT and CDR2 is YNNKEL (reference sequence). After removal of 5 bases from V and 4 bases from J, the junction contained 6 bases not matched to a gene. For the CDR3, the DNA is TGTGCCAGCAGCAAGCGGGAGTCGTCCACCGGGGAGCTGTTTTTT. The encoded protein is CASSKRESSTGELFF.

Note on this clonotype: A read error may explain this, as a much larger clone is one base away. The chain joins TRBV12-3 or TRBV12-4 to TRBJ2-1; TRBD1 might be the D (6 bases). The last part of the DNA fits TRBJ2-5 better; the J call may be wrong. The CDR3 totals 14 residues. As DNA, the CDR3 is TGTGCCAGCAGTTTAGAGGGGGTACGGGAGACCCAGTACTTC. It codes for CASSLEGVRETQYF.

V and J are TRBV6-1 and TRBJ1-2; the D is unclear. CDR1 is MNHNS and CDR2 is SASEGT in the germline V gene. This CDR3 is 13 amino acids long. The V gene lost 6 bases and the J gene lost 6 bases, with 14 bases spanning the gap. CDR3 loop: CASSDYGSNGYTF. The CDR3 nucleotides are TGTGCCAGCAGCGACTATGGGTCCAATGGCTACACCTTC.

J is TRBJ1-6 and V is TRBV11-2, with 8 bases that match TRBD1. V shed 1 base and J 8 bases; nucleotides not matched to a gene: 1. Germline loops: CDR1 SGHAT, CDR2 FQNNGV. The CDR3 covers 14 residues. The CDR3 sequence is CASSLVRGHSPLHF. CDR3 DNA sequence: TGTGCCAGCAGCTTAGTCAGGGGGCATTCACCCCTCCACTTT.

This clonotype was seen a few times. The chain uses TRBV29-1 and TRBJ2-1; D possibly uses TRBD1 or TRBD2 (5 bases each). Trimming took 6 bases from V and 8 from J, leaving 17 bases between them. Germline V gene lookup returns CDR1 SQVTM and CDR2 ANQGSEA. The CDR3 has 13 residues. In DNA, the CDR3 is TGCAGCGTGGGACCTAGCCTAGGGGATGAGCAGTTCTTC. Residues: CSVGPSLGDEQFF.

This clonotype was found a few times. In this CDR3 the conserved last residue, phenylalanine or tryptophan, is missing, so a read error is likely. This chain uses TRBV5-1 with TRBJ2-1; TRBD2 agrees at 15 bases. Germline CDR1 SGHRS, CDR2 YFSETQ. With 3 bases clipped from V and 5 bases from J, the junction kept 3 bases outside the gene matches. The CDR3 sequence is 16 residues long. In DNA, the CDR3 is TGCGCCAGCAGCTACGGACTAGCGGGAGGGGACAATGAGCAGTTCCTC. Amino acid sequence: CASSYGLAGGDNEQFL.

In its sample, this clonotype was seen many times. V gene TRBV6-1 combines with J gene TRBJ1-2, with 7 bases that match TRBD1. The length of the CDR3 is 13 residues. Per the germline V gene, CDR1 is MNHNS and CDR2 is SASEGT. Trimming removed 6 bases from V and 6 bases from J; junction bases left unmatched: 7. CDR3 residues: CASRTTGMDGYTF. DNA for the CDR3: TGTGCCAGCAGAACGACAGGGATGGATGGCTACACCTTC.

This clonotype was counted only a few times. V usage is TRBV29-1 and J usage is TRBJ1-1; 7 bases fit TRBD1. CDR1 and CDR2 (germline): SQVTM, ANQGSEA. The J segment lost 1 base and the V segment lost 3 bases, leaving 5 bases of the junction unmatched. The CDR3 covers 14 residues. The chain's CDR3 is CSVDPYRGNTEAFF. CDR3 sequence (DNA): TGCAGCGTTGATCCCTACAGGGGGAACACTGAAGCTTTCTTT.

At least ten counts were recorded for this clonotype. V gene TRBV12-3 or TRBV12-4 combines with J gene TRBJ2-7; no clear D. Deletions cut 3 bases from V and 7 bases from J, with 7 bases between. There are 11 residues in the CDR3. The CDR3 coding sequence is TGTGCCAGCAGTTTCGGGCCTGAGCAGTACTTC. It is translated as CASSFGPEQYF.

This clonotype has at least ten counts. The genes are TRBV6-1 and TRBJ2-7; the D gene could be TRBD1 or TRBD2 (5 bases each). Germline V gene data show CDR1 as MNHNS and CDR2 as SASEGT. The CDR3 runs 14 residues. Trimming removed 3 bases at V and 2 bases at J, with 11 bases between. CDR3 coding DNA: TGTGCCAGCAGTGACGGGACGGGAACCTACGAGCAGTACTTC. Its protein is CASSDGTGTYEQYF.

This clonotype showed up many times. This chain connects TRBV5-4 to TRBJ2-7, with D possibly matching TRBD2 (6 bases). Deletions cut 5 bases from V and 3 bases from J, with 9 bases between. Germline lookup yields CDR1 SGHNT and CDR2 YYREEE (reference sequence). This CDR3 is built from 12 residues. The CDR3 DNA sequence: TGTGCCAGCAGTTGGGGAGGCTACGAGCAGTACTTC. Translated: CASSWGGYEQYF.

This clonotype has a count of ten or more. The rearrangement joins TRBV20-1 to TRBJ2-1, with a weak D call TRBD2 (6 bases). The germline V and J ends were trimmed by 0 bases and 4 bases, with 13 bases remaining between them. Germline assignment: CDR1 DFQATT and CDR2 SNEGSKA (reference sequence). This CDR3 region has 15 residues. Here the CDR3 reads CSAREGLALYNEQFF. CDR3 DNA sequence: TGCAGTGCTAGAGAAGGGCTAGCGCTATACAATGAGCAGTTCTTC.

The J gene is TRBJ2-2, the V gene TRBV2; D remains unclear. This CDR3 is 12 amino acids long. Trimming shortened V by 6 bases and J by 7 bases, and 9 bases separated the two germline ends. Germline V CDR1 and CDR2: SNHLY, FYNNEI. Written as DNA, the CDR3 is TGTGCCAGCAGCCCTGTCGGCGGGGAGCTGTTTTTT. It codes for CASSPVGGELFF.

The chain carries TRBV28 and TRBJ2-5, with TRBD1 identical over 8 bases. Trimming removed 5 bases from V and 0 bases from J; junction bases left unmatched: 11. The CDR3 sequence is 17 residues long. Germline V CDR1 and CDR2: MDHEN, SYDVKM. The CDR3 loop reads CASSKGTGSPYQETQYF. For the CDR3, the DNA is TGTGCCAGCAGTAAAGGGACAGGCAGCCCCTACCAAGAGACCCAGTACTTC.

Many counts were recorded for this clonotype. The V call is TRBV20-1, the J call TRBJ2-5; possibly TRBD2 for D (5 bases). Trimming removed 3 bases from V and 3 bases from J, with 11 bases in between. The length of the CDR3 is 13 residues. Germline V gene sequence: CDR1 DFQATT, CDR2 SNEGSKA (reference sequence). CDR3 loop: CSASSVAEETQYF. DNA of the CDR3: TGCAGTGCTAGTAGCGTTGCCGAAGAGACCCAGTACTTC.

The chain has TRBV24-1 and TRBJ2-3, with 8 positions matching TRBD1. V shed 9 bases and J 2 bases; nucleotides not matched to a gene: 3. CDR1 is KGHDR and CDR2 is SFDVKD in the germline V gene. The CDR3 loop spans 13 amino acids. CDR3 bases: TGTGCCACCTTGGACAGGGACACAGATACGCAGTATTTT. Translated: CATLDRDTDTQYF.

The sample holds a few counts of this clonotype. The chain joins TRBV7-3 to TRBJ2-2; no clear D. Trimming removed 5 bases at V and 8 bases at J, with 12 bases between. The CDR3 spans 13 residues. CDR1 and CDR2 (germline): SGHTA, FQGTGA. The CDR3 region has the DNA TGTGCCAGCAGCCCATCCTGGGCAGGGGAGCTGTTTTTT. It codes for CASSPSWAGELFF.

V usage is TRBV27 and J usage is TRBJ2-6; possible D gene TRBD2, 7 bases. This CDR3 comprises 19 residues. The germline CDR1 and CDR2 sequences are MNHEY and SMNVEV (reference sequence). V was cut by 2 bases and J by 2 bases, with 19 bases left in between. CDR3 residues: CASSLEGGTLSTGANVLTF. The CDR3 DNA follows: TGTGCCAGCAGTTTAGAGGGGGGGACTTTATCGACTGGGGCCAACGTCCTGACTTTC. The full variable domain, its missing parts supplied by reference TRBV27 and TRBJ2-6, is EAQVTQNPRYLITVTGKKLTVTCSQNMNHEYMSWYRQDPGLGLRQIYYSMNVEVTDKGDVPEGYKVSRKEKRNFPLILESPSPNQTSLYFCASSLEGGTLSTGANVLTFGAGSRLTVL.

This clonotype occurred once. This may come from a read error, since a much larger clone is one base off. The gene calls are TRBV20-1 and TRBJ2-5, with 7 positions matching TRBD1. CDR3 length: 13 amino acids. V dropped 6 bases and J dropped 11; count of bases not matched to a gene: 15. Germline CDR1 DFQATT, CDR2 SNEGSKA (reference sequence). CDR3 nucleotides: TGCAGTGCCGACAGGGATCCGAACAATGAGCAGTACTTC. Translation gives CSADRDPNNEQYF.

This clonotype occurred a few times. The CDR3 region is CASSVAGSGTADTQYF. CDR3 DNA: TGTGCCAGCAGCGTAGCGGGTAGCGGGACCGCAGATACGCAGTATTTT. The gene calls are TRBV9 and TRBJ2-3, with 8 bases matching TRBD2. Germline V CDR1 and CDR2: SGDLS, YYNGEE. The CDR3 is 16 amino acids. J lost 4 bases, V lost 0 bases, and 7 bases had no gene match.

The chain has TRBV5-1 and TRBJ2-2; D uncertain. The V gene's germline CDR1 is SGHRS and CDR2 YFSETQ. This CDR3 has 16 residues. The V end was cut by 4 bases, the J end by 0 bases, with 13 bases between. The CDR3 coding sequence is TGCGCCAGCAGCCCTAACAGAAATCCGAACACCGGGGAGCTGTTTTTT. This sequence encodes CASSPNRNPNTGELFF.

This clonotype showed up just a few times. The chain couples TRBV27 to TRBJ2-7, with D possibly matching TRBD2 (5 bases). V was pared by 6 bases and J by 5 bases, with 17 bases between. The CDR3 runs 14 residues. Germline lookup yields CDR1 MNHEY and CDR2 SMNVEV (reference sequence). In nucleotides, the CDR3 is TGTGCCAGCAGCCCCCTTTGGCTAGCAGACGAGCAGTACTTC. Protein sequence: CASSPLWLADEQYF.

This clonotype was seen repeatedly, ten times or more. The chain uses TRBV27 and TRBJ2-3; D possibly uses TRBD1 or TRBD2 (5 bases each). The V gene's germline CDR1 is MNHEY and CDR2 SMNVEV (reference sequence). The CDR3 spans 16 residues. V was shortened by 5 bases and J by 2 bases, with 17 bases between the two germline ends. This chain's CDR3 is CASSLQAIGATDTQYF. The CDR3 bases are TGTGCCAGCAGTCTACAGGCCATCGGGGCCACAGATACGCAGTATTTT.

The chain carries TRBV24-1 and TRBJ2-6; D may match TRBD1 or TRBD2 (5 bases each). Germline lookup yields CDR1 KGHDR and CDR2 SFDVKD. V was trimmed by 4 bases and J by 2 bases, leaving 8 bases between them. This CDR3 comprises 15 residues. The CDR3 spells CATSERGTGANVLTF. DNA of the CDR3: TGTGCCACCAGTGAGAGGGGCACTGGGGCCAACGTCCTGACTTTC.